This TCR beta chain was retrieved from a study of a mutant IDH1 vaccine in newly diagnosed glioma. Repertoires were generated with immunoSEQ multiplex PCR, while TCRdb's copy carries only in-frame clones and drops some. The sample holds more than 35,000 clones, around 81% seen once. The time point here: week 35, safety follow-up. Topical imiquimod accompanied each vaccine dose, which consisted of 300 ug of mutant IDH1 20-mer peptide. Donors had new WHO grade 3 or 4 IDH1-mutant, ATRX-lost astrocytomas. To note about this clone: Its antigen is as yet unknown.

J gave up 5 bases and V 2 bases, and 8 bases lay outside the gene matches. The CDR3 length is 14 residues. In germline, CDR1 is SQVTM, CDR2 ANQGSEA. The material sequenced was PBMCs, taken from a glioma patient whose treatment included an IDH1 peptide vaccine. This clonotype originated in a woman aged 35 to 49 with glioma. Some clones in this sample may be carry-over from other donors' samples. The rearrangement joins TRBV29-1 to TRBJ2-7; TRBD1 matches 8 bases. DNA for the CDR3: TGCAGCGTTGAAACCGACAGGGGTCCCCACGAGCAGTACTTC. The encoded protein is CSVETDRGPHEQYF.